The rows below give T cell receptor beta chains drawn from one sample of a study of cytomegalovirus exposure and HLA in healthy donors. Data came from immunoSEQ multiplex PCR; TCRdb stores just in-frame clones and leaves some out. The table records 150,000 or so clones, about 75% of them present only once. What was sequenced was PBMCs. The receptors shown here come from a man aged 18 to 29 in good health and CMV-seropositive. CDR3s include the opening cysteine and the closing phenylalanine or tryptophan. D genes are given only for firm matches. Only part of the rows carry a size: once, few, many, or a class if the clone is expanded.

V	J	D	size	CDR3	DNA
TRBV18	TRBJ1-3	-	-	CASQAGGALSTGNTIYF	TGTGCCAGCCAAGCCGGTGGTGCCCTGAGCACTGGAAACACCATATATTTT
TRBV5-1	TRBJ1-1	-	-	CASSPLGARGMNTEAFF	TGCGCCAGCAGTCCCTTGGGGGCCCGGGGTATGAACACTGAAGCTTTCTTT
TRBV6-5	TRBJ2-7	TRBD1	-	CASSYSLDRGNEQYF	TGTGCCAGCAGTTACTCCTTGGACAGGGGTAACGAGCAGTACTTC
TRBV30	TRBJ1-5	-	-	CAWSWGQTRNQPQHF	TGTGCCTGGTCATGGGGCCAGACTAGGAATCAGCCCCAGCATTTT
TRBV7-9	TRBJ2-3	-	once	CASSETTHTDTQYF	TGTGCCAGCAGCGAAACTACCCACACAGATACGCAGTATTTT
TRBV7-9	TRBJ2-5	-	once	CASSKPRTVQKETQYF	TGTGCCAGCAGCAAACCTCGGACAGTACAGAAAGAGACCCAGTACTTC
TRBV4-1	TRBJ2-5	TRBD2	-	CASSQSSGEETQYF	TGCGCCAGCAGCCAATCTAGCGGGGAAGAGACCCAGTACTTC
TRBV7-9	TRBJ1-4	-	-	CASSLSSINEKLFF	TGTGCCAGCAGCTTAAGCTCCATAAATGAAAAACTGTTTTTT
TRBV19	TRBJ1-1	-	-	CASSPAGVDTEAFF	TGTGCCAGTAGTCCAGCAGGGGTGGACACTGAAGCTTTCTTT
TRBV30	TRBJ1-4	-	-	CAWSPKGLGVEKLFF	TGTGCCTGGAGTCCCAAGGGCCTCGGGGTCGAAAAACTGTTTTTT
TRBV14	TRBJ2-7	TRBD1	-	CASSHRGTGTYEQYF	TGTGCCAGCAGCCACCGCGGGACAGGCACCTACGAGCAGTACTTC
TRBV7-9	TRBJ1-2	TRBD1	-	CATPRQGYGYTF	TGTGCCACCCCACGACAGGGCTATGGCTACACCTTC
TRBV5-6	TRBJ2-7	-	-	CASSLGFRADYEQYF	TGTGCCAGCAGCTTGGGTTTCAGGGCTGACTACGAGCAGTACTTC
TRBV2	TRBJ2-7	-	few	CASSLDSQGGYEQYF	TGTGCCAGCAGTTTGGACTCCCAGGGAGGCTACGAGCAGTACTTC
TRBV18	TRBJ1-4	TRBD1	-	CASSPNIPGQAREKLFF	TGTGCCAGCTCACCCAACATCCCGGGACAGGCTCGTGAAAAACTGTTTTTT
TRBV6-6	TRBJ1-1	-	-	CASRLDTTRPEAFF	TGTGCCAGCAGATTGGACACCACGCGCCCGGAAGCTTTCTTT
TRBV25-1	TRBJ2-7	-	-	CASSTGRAFEQYF	TGTGCCAGCAGTACGGGCAGGGCGTTCGAGCAGTACTTC
TRBV28	TRBJ1-2	TRBD1	-	CASSFGTGGYTF	TGTGCCAGCAGTTTTGGGACAGGGGGTTACACCTTC
TRBV30	TRBJ1-2	-	few	CAWSVGDGYTF	TGTGCCTGGAGTGTAGGAGATGGCTACACCTTC
TRBV6-1	TRBJ1-1	TRBD1	-	CASSAATGGAGWTEAFF	TGTGCCAGCAGTGCCGCTACAGGGGGCGCTGGGTGGACTGAAGCTTTCTTT
TRBV5-1	TRBJ2-5	-	few	CASSLPQGETQYF	TGCGCCAGCAGCTTGCCTCAGGGAGAGACCCAGTACTTC
TRBV6-5	TRBJ2-5	TRBD1	-	CASSYSRGLETQYF	TGTGCCAGCAGTTACTCCAGGGGGCTCGAGACCCAGTACTTC
TRBV7-9	TRBJ2-2	-	-	CASSFSGNTGELFF	TGTGCCAGCAGCTTTAGCGGGAACACCGGGGAGCTGTTTTTT
TRBV6-1	TRBJ2-3	TRBD1	once	CASSEALRYGQGLGDTQYF	TGTGCCAGCAGTGAAGCGCTTCGCTATGGACAGGGATTAGGAGATACGCAGTATTTT
TRBV21-1	TRBJ1-4	-	-	CASSKASLETDEKLFF	TGTGCCAGCAGCAAAGCCTCACTAGAAACGGATGAAAAACTGTTTTTT
TRBV2	TRBJ1-2	-	-	CASSERGAANYGYTF	TGTGCCAGCAGTGAACGGGGAGCAGCTAACTATGGCTACACCTTC
TRBV28	TRBJ2-1	TRBD2	-	CASSFPLGLAKNEQFF	TGTGCCAGCAGCTTCCCTTTGGGACTAGCAAAGAATGAGCAGTTCTTC
TRBV19	TRBJ2-7	-	-	CASSLGGGYSYEQYF	TGTGCCAGTAGTCTCGGAGGAGGTTACTCCTACGAGCAGTACTTC
TRBV5-4	TRBJ2-3	TRBD2	-	CASSEGTSGTDTQYF	TGTGCCAGCAGCGAGGGGACTAGCGGCACAGATACGCAGTATTTT
TRBV7-2	TRBJ2-3	TRBD2	-	CASSLVPGGPDTQYF	TGTGCCAGCAGCTTAGTTCCGGGAGGGCCAGATACGCAGTATTTT
TRBV27	TRBJ1-4	TRBD1	-	CASSLGQGREKLFF	TGTGCCAGCAGCCTAGGACAGGGTAGAGAAAAACTGTTTTTT
TRBV9	TRBJ2-7	-	-	CASSAPISPYEQYF	TGTGCCAGCAGCGCCCCCATAAGTCCCTACGAGCAGTACTTC
TRBV7-3	TRBJ2-1	TRBD2	-	CASSLTGREQDEQFF	TGTGCCAGCAGCCTCACCGGGCGGGAGCAGGATGAGCAGTTCTTC
TRBV6-5	TRBJ1-2	-	-	CASSQGRANYGYPF	TGTGCCAGCAGCCAGGGTAGAGCTAACTATGGCTACCCCTTC
TRBV18	TRBJ1-2	TRBD1	-	CASSHDRDSDYGYTF	TGTGCCAGCTCGCACGACAGGGATAGTGACTATGGCTACACCTTC
TRBV19	TRBJ2-7	-	-	CASIKRAKEDDYEQYF	TGTGCCAGTATTAAGCGGGCAAAAGAGGATGACTACGAGCAGTACTTC
TRBV5-5	TRBJ1-4	-	-	CASSSGLQTNEKLFF	TGTGCCAGCAGCTCAGGACTGCAAACAAATGAAAAACTGTTTTTT
TRBV28	TRBJ1-3	-	-	CASSLRRGGNTIYF	TGTGCCAGCAGTTTACGACGGGGTGGAAACACCATATATTTT
TRBV5-1	TRBJ2-7	TRBD2	once	CASSRLAGEAYEQYF	TGCGCCAGCAGCAGATTAGCGGGAGAGGCCTACGAGCAGTACTTC
TRBV5-1	TRBJ2-7	-	-	CASSPSSSVYEQYF	TGCGCCAGCAGCCCTTCTAGCAGTGTATACGAGCAGTACTTC
TRBV25-1	TRBJ1-1	TRBD1	-	CASSDYTFTGTETEAFF	TGTGCCAGCAGTGACTATACTTTTACCGGGACAGAAACTGAAGCTTTCTTT
TRBV11-2	TRBJ1-5	TRBD1	-	CASSPPGTGSQPQHF	TGTGCCAGCAGCCCCCCCGGGACAGGGAGTCAGCCCCAGCATTTT
TRBV4-1	TRBJ2-1	-	-	CASSQEILAAGLYNEQFF	TGCGCCAGCAGCCAAGAAATCTTGGCAGCGGGCCTCTACAATGAGCAGTTCTTC
TRBV6-5	TRBJ1-1	-	-	CASRIAGAEAFF	TGTGCCAGCAGAATCGCCGGGGCTGAAGCTTTCTTT
TRBV7-8	TRBJ2-2	-	-	CASSGPLQGTGELFF	TGTGCCAGCAGCGGACCCCTTCAGGGGACCGGGGAGCTGTTTTTT
TRBV6-6	TRBJ1-4	-	medium-sized	CASSLGAATNEKLFF	TGTGCCAGCAGTTTAGGGGCAGCAACTAATGAAAAACTGTTTTTT
TRBV11-2	TRBJ2-3	-	-	CASSPSLGTDTQYF	TGTGCCAGCAGCCCTAGCTTGGGCACAGATACGCAGTATTTT
TRBV29-1	TRBJ2-3	-	once	CSSTSTDTQYF	TGCAGCTCCACTAGCACAGATACGCAGTATTTT
TRBV28	TRBJ1-1	-	-	CASSSPGGGTEAFF	TGTGCCAGCAGTTCCCCGGGAGGGGGCACTGAAGCTTTCTTT
TRBV10-1	TRBJ2-7	-	-	CARRSQGWPSYEQYF	TGCGCCAGAAGATCACAGGGTTGGCCCTCCTACGAGCAGTACTTC
TRBV19	TRBJ1-4	-	-	CASSRAGRGQTNEKLFF	TGTGCCAGTAGTAGGGCCGGGCGGGGCCAGACTAATGAAAAACTGTTTTTT
TRBV30	TRBJ2-3	TRBD2	-	CAWAGGPGDTQYF	TGTGCCTGGGCGGGAGGGCCGGGGGATACGCAGTATTTT
TRBV21-1	TRBJ1-2	-	-	CASSKGGTNPRANYGYTF	TGTGCCAGCAGCAAAGGAGGGACAAACCCAAGGGCTAACTATGGCTACACCTTC
TRBV6-5	TRBJ2-1	-	-	CASCSSDYNEQFF	TGTGCCAGCTGTAGCAGCGACTACAATGAGCAGTTCTTC
TRBV18	TRBJ2-5	TRBD2	few	CASSPTREIAGGETQYF	TGTGCCAGCTCACCGACCCGGGAGATAGCGGGAGGGGAGACCCAGTACTTC
TRBV30	TRBJ1-1	-	once	CAWMGQGNTEAFF	TGTGCCTGGATGGGGCAGGGGAACACTGAAGCTTTCTTT
TRBV10-3	TRBJ1-1	-	-	CAISVRENTEAFF	TGTGCCATCAGTGTGCGTGAGAACACTGAAGCTTTCTTT
TRBV15	TRBJ2-7	-	-	CATSRYTGYEQYF	TGTGCCACCAGCAGGTACACAGGGTACGAGCAGTACTTC
TRBV14	TRBJ1-1	-	-	CASSQVRDSGIAEAFF	TGTGCCAGCAGCCAAGTGAGGGATTCGGGTATCGCTGAAGCTTTCTTT
TRBV11-2	TRBJ2-2	-	-	CASSLRRDTGELFF	TGTGCCAGCAGCTTAAGGAGGGACACCGGGGAGCTGTTTTTT